The 31 T cell receptor beta chains listed next were all sequenced from one sample in a study of T cells after yellow fever vaccination. One entry per CDR3 protein, called by TCRdb with MiXCR from the 5' RACE reads. The profile covers more than 300,000 distinct CDR3 sequences, with around 7.3% appearing a single time and roughly a sixth taken by the ten largest. This material consisted of PBMCs, taken about 41 days after the first yellow fever vaccination. Receptors were obtained from a man aged 18-30 years who received the YFV17D yellow fever vaccine.

This clonotype was counted at least ten times. The chain couples TRBV7-9 to TRBJ2-5, with 11 positions matching TRBD1. This CDR3 region has 15 residues. Germline CDR1 SEHNR, CDR2 FQNEAQ (reference sequence). V shed 5 bases and J 5 bases; nucleotides not matched to a gene: 7. The CDR3: CASSPGTGGFETQYF. The DNA of the CDR3 is TGTGCCAGCAGCCCGGGGACAGGGGGGTTCGAGACCCAGTACTTC.

This clonotype came up a few times. The rearrangement links TRBV4-1 to TRBJ2-2; 7 positions match TRBD1. This CDR3 is built from 15 residues. The V gene's germline CDR1 is MGHRA and CDR2 YSYEKL. The V gene end was trimmed by 6 bases and the J gene end by 3 bases; junction bases not matched to a gene: 7. The CDR3, as DNA: TGCGCCAGCAGAAACAGGGGCCAGGACACCGGGGAGCTGTTTTTT. Translation gives CASRNRGQDTGELFF.

This clonotype came up a few times. The chain couples TRBV18 to TRBJ1-1; 8 nucleotides agree with TRBD1. The CDR3 totals 13 residues. V lost 4 bases to trimming and J lost 6 bases; unmatched junction nucleotides: 4. The germline V gene encodes CDR1 KGHSH and CDR2 LQKENI. The CDR3 is CASSQDRAAEAFF. CDR3 nucleotides: TGTGCCAGCTCACAGGACAGGGCCGCTGAAGCTTTCTTT.

The genes are TRBV11-2 and TRBJ2-5; 10 nucleotides align to TRBD2. The CDR3 has 16 amino acids. The trim removed 6 bases at V and 0 bases at J, leaving 7 bases unmatched. Germline V lookup: CDR1 SGHAT, CDR2 FQNNGV. The CDR3 nucleotides read TGTGCCAGCAGACTAAGAGCGGGGGGGAACCAAGAGACCCAGTACTTC. It is translated as CASRLRAGGNQETQYF.

The chain links TRBV20-1 to TRBJ1-3; D remains unclear. The CDR3 runs to 11 residues. Germline values: CDR1 DFQATT, CDR2 SNEGSKA (reference sequence). Between the trimmed V and J ends, which lost 5 bases and 4 bases, there was a span of 6 bases. The CDR3 DNA is TGCAGTGCTGTGCAGGGAAACACCATATATTTT. It yields the protein CSAVQGNTIYF.

This clonotype was seen ten or more times. The rearrangement uses TRBV6-2 or TRBV6-3 and TRBJ2-3; no clear D. Trimming removed 5 bases from V and 6 bases from J, with 6 bases in between. The CDR3 runs 11 residues. From germline, CDR1 is MNHEY and CDR2 SVGEGT. Here the CDR3 reads CASSAEDTQYF. The DNA of the CDR3 is TGTGCCAGCAGTGCGGAGGATACGCAGTATTTT.

A few counts support this clonotype. The V gene is TRBV5-1, the J gene TRBJ2-6; TRBD1 might be the D (5 bases). Germline values: CDR1 SGHRS, CDR2 YFSETQ. Trimming shortened V by 0 bases and J by 2 bases, and 15 bases separated the two germline ends. The CDR3 runs to 18 residues. The CDR3 coding sequence is TGCGCCAGCAGCTTGGAACCGTCCCGCAGGGCTGGGGCCAACGTCCTGACTTTC. It specifies CASSLEPSRRAGANVLTF. Complete variable domain (other parts from reference TRBV5-1 and TRBJ2-6): KAGVTQTPRYLIKTRGQQVTLSCSPISGHRSVSWYQQTPGQGLQFLFEYFSETQRNKGNFPGRFSGRQFSNSRSEMNVSTLELGDSALYLCASSLEPSRRAGANVLTFGAGSRLTVL.

For this clonotype: This may come from a read error, since a much larger clone is one base off. V gene TRBV5-1 combines with J gene TRBJ2-3, with 13 bases fitting TRBD2. The germline CDR1 and CDR2 sequences are SGHRS and YFSETQ. With V trimmed by 4 bases and J by 8 bases, 13 bases remained unmatched. This CDR3 is built from 17 residues. The CDR3 protein is CASSVGLAGPEAVTQYF. The DNA of the CDR3 is TGCGCCAGCAGCGTGGGACTAGCGGGGCCTGAGGCAGTTACGCAGTATTTT. The full variable domain, rest sourced from reference TRBV5-1 and TRBJ2-3, is KAGVTQTPRYLIKTRGQQVTLSCSPISGHRSVSWYQQTPGQGLQFLFEYFSETQRNKGNFPGRFSGRQFSNSRSEMNVSTLELGDSALYLCASSVGLAGPEAVTQYFGPGTRLTVL.

CDR3 amino acids: CASSVRSGELFF. The CDR3 bases are TGTGCCAGCAGCGTCCGATCCGGGGAGCTGTTTTTT. The V and J genes are TRBV11-3 and TRBJ2-2, with D unclear. Trimming left V 5 bases short and J 6 bases short, with 7 bases between. The CDR3 sequence is 12 residues long. Germline assignment: CDR1 SGHNT and CDR2 YENEEA.

The chain recombines TRBV23-1 with TRBJ2-3, with D hard to call. TRBV23-1 is known as an ORF, though its function is uncertain. Trimming stripped 0 bases from V and 11 bases from J, with 6 bases between. This CDR3 has 11 residues. The CDR3 region is CASSQSYGQYF. The CDR3 nucleotides are TGCGCCAGCAGTCAATCATATGGGCAGTATTTT.

This clonotype showed up just a few times. V and J are TRBV7-6 and TRBJ1-1, with D uncertain. Germline lookup yields CDR1 SGHVS and CDR2 FNYEAQ. The CDR3 runs to 14 residues. V lost 2 bases to trimming and J lost 2 bases, with 9 bases between them. The CDR3 sequence: CASSLMGSNTEAFF. The CDR3 nucleotides are TGTGCCAGCAGCTTAATGGGCAGCAACACTGAAGCTTTCTTT.

This clonotype was observed many times. J is TRBJ2-1 and V is TRBV6-2 or TRBV6-3; D tentatively reads TRBD1 or TRBD2 (5 bases each). V dropped 0 bases and J dropped 3 bases, with 15 bases sitting between them. This CDR3 has 17 amino acids. The germline V gene has CDR1 MNHEY and CDR2 SVGEGT. The DNA of the CDR3 is TGTGCCAGCAGTTACTCGAGTGTGAGAGGGGTCTACAATGAGCAGTTCTTC. It is translated as CASSYSSVRGVYNEQFF.

This clonotype has at least ten counts. The chain recombines TRBV13 with TRBJ2-7; no reliable D call. CDR1 and CDR2 from the germline V gene are PRHDT and FYEKMQ (reference sequence). V was trimmed by 3 bases and J by 5 bases, leaving 5 bases between them. The CDR3 length is 11 residues. The CDR3 coding sequence is TGTGCCAGCAGCTTCCGGGACGAGCAGTACTTC. Translated, it gives CASSFRDEQYF. Combining the CDR3 with reference TRBV13 and TRBJ2-7 gives the whole variable domain AAGVIQSPRHLIKEKRETATLKCYPIPRHDTVYWYQQGPGQDPQFLISFYEKMQSDKGSIPDRFSAQQFSDYHSELNMSSLELGDSALYFCASSFRDEQYFGPGTRLTVT.

This chain links TRBV6-1 with TRBJ1-1; D possibly corresponds to TRBD1 (5 bases). Per the germline V gene, CDR1 is MNHNS and CDR2 is SASEGT. Trimming stripped 8 bases from V and 2 bases from J, with 24 bases between. CDR3 size: 17 residues. In DNA form, the CDR3 reads TGTGCCAGCTCCAGAGAAAGGGGAGGAAGAAAAAACACTGAAGCTTTCTTT. This codes for CASSRERGGRKNTEAFF.

A few counts support this clonotype. The chain has TRBV2 and TRBJ1-2; D unclear. The CDR3 loop spans 14 amino acids. Germline V gives CDR1 SNHLY, CDR2 FYNNEI. V dropped 8 bases and J dropped 6 bases, with 19 bases sitting between them. CDR3 nucleotide sequence: TGTGCCAGCCGGGCTCCCGGGATCCCCAATGGCTACACCTTC. The encoded protein is CASRAPGIPNGYTF.

The CDR3 loop is CASSQETVRETQYF. The CDR3 DNA is TGTGCCAGCAGCCAAGAGACTGTTCGAGAGACCCAGTACTTC. The V gene is TRBV3-1, the J gene TRBJ2-5; no clear D gene. The CDR3 has 14 residues. Trimming shortened V by 0 bases and J by 4 bases, and 9 bases separated the two germline ends. Looked up from germline, CDR1 is LGHDT and CDR2 is YNNKEL (reference sequence).

There are a few counts of this clonotype. The rearrangement joins TRBV2 to TRBJ2-5, with a tentative D call TRBD2 (6 bases). CDR1 is SNHLY, CDR2 FYNNEI, per germline. Trimming removed 8 bases at V and 5 bases at J, with 15 bases between. The CDR3 runs to 13 residues. CDR3 loop: CASGRLGIETQYF. The CDR3 DNA follows: TGTGCCAGCGGTAGACTAGGGATTGAGACCCAGTACTTC.

In nucleotides, the CDR3 is TGTGCCAGCAGGACCTACAGGGGAGAAGAGACCCAGTACTTC. Its translation: CASRTYRGEETQYF. The rearrangement links TRBV12-3 or TRBV12-4 to TRBJ2-5, with 7 nucleotides matching TRBD1. The CDR3 loop spans 14 amino acids. J gave up 3 bases and V 6 bases, and 7 bases lay outside the gene matches.

V and J are TRBV5-1 and TRBJ1-1, with 12 bases that match TRBD1. The V segment lost 4 bases and the J segment 6 bases; nucleotides outside the gene matches: 4. Germline V gives CDR1 SGHRS, CDR2 YFSETQ. The CDR3 is made up of 14 amino acids. The CDR3 sequence is CASSVGQGAAEAFF. CDR3 DNA: TGCGCCAGCAGCGTGGGACAGGGGGCCGCTGAAGCTTTCTTT.

This clonotype has a handful of counts. V usage is TRBV12-3 or TRBV12-4 and J usage is TRBJ2-1; D is possibly TRBD2 (6 bases). The V and J ends lost 3 bases and 8 bases respectively, with 17 bases between them. CDR3 length: 15 residues. In DNA, the CDR3 is TGTGCCAGCAGTTTTCAACTTAGCGGCGCCGATGAGCAGTTCTTC. Its translation: CASSFQLSGADEQFF.

This clonotype was seen a few times. The V gene is TRBV11-2, the J gene TRBJ2-3; 8 bases line up with TRBD2. The germline V gene has CDR1 SGHAT and CDR2 FQNNGV. V shed 6 bases, J shed 5 bases, and the junction held 7 bases outside the gene matches. CDR3 length equals 14 residues. CDR3 nucleotide sequence: TGTGCCAGCAGTTTCGGGGGGGCAATAGATACGCAGTATTTT. The encoded protein is CASSFGGAIDTQYF.

This clonotype has only a few counts. This chain uses TRBV15 with TRBJ2-1; D may match TRBD1 or TRBD2 (5 bases each). Per germline, CDR1 LNHNV and CDR2 YYDKDF (reference sequence). The V gene lost 8 bases and the J gene lost 0 bases, with 20 bases spanning the gap. CDR3 length equals 17 residues. The CDR3 loop reads CATVYHGAGLSYNEQFF. The CDR3 region has the DNA TGTGCCACCGTCTATCACGGGGCCGGACTCTCCTACAATGAGCAGTTCTTC.

In its sample, this clonotype was seen a few times. The chain joins TRBV10-3 to TRBJ2-2; no firm D call. From germline, CDR1 is ENHRY and CDR2 SYGVKD. CDR3 length: 15 residues. Trimming left V 0 bases short and J 4 bases short, with 9 bases between. The CDR3 is CAISESRPTTGELFF. For the CDR3, the DNA is TGTGCCATCAGTGAGTCGAGACCCACCACCGGGGAGCTGTTTTTT.

This clonotype was found many times. This chain links TRBV28 with TRBJ1-6; maybe TRBD1 (5 bases). CDR3 length: 17 amino acids. V shed 6 bases and J shed 0 bases, with 15 bases lying between them. The V gene's germline CDR1 is MDHEN and CDR2 SYDVKM. The DNA for the CDR3 is TGTGCCAGCAGACTCGGGGGGGGAAGCTCCTATAATTCACCCCTCCACTTT. This gives the protein CASRLGGGSSYNSPLHF.

The gene calls are TRBV7-2 and TRBJ2-7; D ambiguous. The germline V gene encodes CDR1 SGHTA and CDR2 FQGNSA. The ends were cut back, 1 base at V and 0 bases at J, with 10 bases in the middle. The CDR3 runs to 15 residues. CDR3 amino acids: CASSLVGKSSYEQYV. The CDR3 DNA reads TGTGCCAGCAGCTTAGTTGGCAAGAGCTCCTACGAGCAGTACGTC.

This clonotype was found many times. CDR3 sequence: CSAPGTGPYEQYF. For the CDR3, the DNA is TGCAGTGCTCCCGGGACAGGCCCCTACGAGCAGTACTTC. V usage is TRBV20-1 and J usage is TRBJ2-7; 8 nucleotides match TRBD1. Trimming removed 5 bases from V and 2 bases from J; junction bases left unmatched: 5. The CDR3 totals 13 residues. Looked up from germline, CDR1 is DFQATT and CDR2 is SNEGSKA (reference sequence).

The sample holds many counts of this clonotype. V usage is TRBV5-1 and J usage is TRBJ2-6, with a possible D match to TRBD1 (6 bases). Deletions cut 4 bases from V and 0 bases from J, with 11 bases between. CDR3 length: 16 residues. Germline loops: CDR1 SGHRS, CDR2 YFSETQ. The CDR3 nucleotides read TGCGCCAGCAGCCTAACAGGGAACTCTGGGGCCAACGTCCTGACTTTC. Its translation: CASSLTGNSGANVLTF.

This clonotype was recorded once. This rearrangement joins TRBV12-3 or TRBV12-4 to TRBJ2-2, with a possible D match to TRBD2 (6 bases). The V end lost 6 bases, the J end lost 2 bases, and 19 bases lay between the germline ends. The CDR3 totals 17 residues. CDR3 in DNA: TGTGCCAGCAGAGAGGGTAGGGGACTGGGTAACACCGGGGAGCTGTTTTTT. Protein: CASREGRGLGNTGELFF.

The chain joins TRBV7-2 to TRBJ2-2, with 8 bases aligning to TRBD2. Germline-derived CDR1 and CDR2 are SGHTA and FQGNSA. V trimming: 5 bases; J trimming: 5 bases; junction bases outside the gene matches: 10. There are 16 residues in the CDR3. The CDR3 sequence is CASSPGGGRGTGELFF. The CDR3 bases are TGTGCCAGCAGCCCGGGGGGGGGGCGTGGGACCGGGGAGCTGTTTTTT.

This sequence joins TRBV20-1 and TRBJ2-3; tentative D call: TRBD1 (5 bases). Germline CDR1 reads DFQATT; CDR2 reads SNEGSKA (reference sequence). V shed 1 base and J shed 6 bases, with 5 bases lying between them. This CDR3 has 11 amino acids. The CDR3 sequence: CSARGGDTQYF. The CDR3 DNA is TGCAGTGCTAGAGGGGGCGATACGCAGTATTTT.

This rearrangement joins TRBV6-5 to TRBJ2-7; no clear D gene. Trimming shortened V by 2 bases and J by 0 bases, and 8 bases separated the two germline ends. Germline CDR1 and CDR2: MNHEY and SVGAGI. The CDR3 covers 14 residues. The DNA for the CDR3 is TGTGCCAGCAGTTACAAGTATAGCTCCTACGAGCAGTACTTC. Its translation: CASSYKYSSYEQYF.